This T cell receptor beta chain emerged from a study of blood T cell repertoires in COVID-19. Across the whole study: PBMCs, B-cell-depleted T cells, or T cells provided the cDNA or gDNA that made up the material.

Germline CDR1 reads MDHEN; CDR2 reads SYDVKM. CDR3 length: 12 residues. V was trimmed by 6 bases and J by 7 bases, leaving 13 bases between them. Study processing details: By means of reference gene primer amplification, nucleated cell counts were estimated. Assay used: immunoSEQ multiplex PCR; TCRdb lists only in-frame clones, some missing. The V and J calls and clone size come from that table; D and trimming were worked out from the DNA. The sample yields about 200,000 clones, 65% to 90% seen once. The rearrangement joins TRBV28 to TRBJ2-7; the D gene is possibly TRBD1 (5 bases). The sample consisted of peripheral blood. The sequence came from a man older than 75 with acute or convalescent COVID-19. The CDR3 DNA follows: TGTGCCAGCAGACAGGCTCTACTGGAGCAGTACTTC. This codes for CASRQALLEQYF. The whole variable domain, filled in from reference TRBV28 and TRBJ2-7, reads DVKVTQSSRYLVKRTGEKVFLECVQDMDHENMFWYRQDPGLGLRLIYFSYDVKMKEKGDIPEGYSVSREKKERFSLILESASTNQTSMYLCASRQALLEQYFGPGTRLTVT.